The T cell receptor beta chain under discussion was sequenced for a study of blood T cell repertoires in COVID-19. Study at large: PBMCs, B-cell-depleted T cells, or T cells provided the cDNA or gDNA that made up the material.

CDR1 is LNHDA and CDR2 is SQIVND in the germline V gene (reference sequence). The trim removed 5 bases at V and 3 bases at J, leaving 9 bases unmatched. The CDR3 is 15 residues long. Per the study methods: Estimation of nucleated cell counts was performed using reference gene primer amplification. Sequenced by immunoSEQ multiplex PCR; TCRdb stores in-frame clones only, minus some. V, J and clone size derive from that table, while D and trimming were established from the DNA sequence. Among about 440,000 clones listed, 85% to 90% were seen once. The TCR sequence derives from a woman in her twenties or thirties with acute or convalescent COVID-19. The material sequenced was peripheral blood. V is TRBV19 and J is TRBJ1-1; 7 nucleotides agree with TRBD1. The CDR3 DNA sequence: TGTGCCAGTAGTGGGAAGACAGGGCCGTACACTGAAGCTTTCTTT. Protein: CASSGKTGPYTEAFF.